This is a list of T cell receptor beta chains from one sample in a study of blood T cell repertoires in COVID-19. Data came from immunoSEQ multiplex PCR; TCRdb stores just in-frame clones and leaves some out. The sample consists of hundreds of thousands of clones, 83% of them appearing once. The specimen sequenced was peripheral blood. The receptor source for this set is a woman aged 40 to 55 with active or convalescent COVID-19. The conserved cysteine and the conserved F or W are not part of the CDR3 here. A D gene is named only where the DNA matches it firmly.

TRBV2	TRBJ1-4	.	ASSETGNEKLF
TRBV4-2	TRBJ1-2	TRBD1	ASSQDRGSDYGYT
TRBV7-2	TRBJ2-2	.	ASSVRVPGELF
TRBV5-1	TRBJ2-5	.	ASSPGGHLETQY
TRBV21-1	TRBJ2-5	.	GEQETQY
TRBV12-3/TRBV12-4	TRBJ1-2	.	ASSLSQGGYT
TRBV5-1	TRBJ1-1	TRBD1	ASSSMTGANTEAF
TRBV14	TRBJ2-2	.	ASSQVLGATGELF
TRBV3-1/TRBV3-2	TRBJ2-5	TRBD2	ASSQDLTSGRAVFGTQY
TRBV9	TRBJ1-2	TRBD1	ASSVGTGVGGYT
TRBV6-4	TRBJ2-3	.	ASSFRVSDTQY
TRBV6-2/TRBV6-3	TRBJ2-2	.	ASSSFPQPRTGELF
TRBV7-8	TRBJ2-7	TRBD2	ASSFQAGSYEQY
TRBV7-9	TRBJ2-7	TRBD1	ASSLAGGYYEQY
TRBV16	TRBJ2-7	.	ASSQWDIPYEQY
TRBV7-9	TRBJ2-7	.	ASSRGYEQY
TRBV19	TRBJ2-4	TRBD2	ASSIEALAGGRDKNIQY